Each of the 29 T cell receptor beta chains below was sequenced from the same sample in a study of T cells in Graves' hyperthyroidism and ophthalmopathy. There were TCR beta CDR3 regions amplified from RNA transcripts. RT-PCR in the first round (using the HTBI primer set) targeted the TCR CDR3. One entry per CDR3 protein results from TCRdb running MiXCR on the multiplex PCR reads. In the table there are some 250,000 distinct CDR3 sequences, approximately 15% of which are singletons. The material sequenced was blood. These TCRs come from a woman in her thirties or forties with Graves' hyperthyroidism that later progressed to Graves' ophthalmopathy.

This clonotype turned up a few times. The chain combines TRBV5-5 with TRBJ2-7, with 11 bases aligning to TRBD1. The germline CDR1 and CDR2 sequences are SGHKS and YYEKEE (reference sequence). This CDR3 is 14 amino acids long. V was pared by 9 bases and J by 6 bases, with 11 bases of the junction left unmatched. The chain's CDR3 is CATSSRDRGFEQYF. In DNA, the CDR3 is TGTGCCACCTCCTCCCGGGACAGGGGGTTCGAGCAGTACTTC.

The table lists this clonotype with a few counts. CDR3 amino acids: CLTHSGNTIYF. The CDR3 DNA reads as TGTTTGACTCATAGTGGAAACACCATATATTTT. The gene calls are TRBV28 and TRBJ1-3, with D hard to call. The CDR3 covers 11 residues. Germline assignment: CDR1 MDHEN and CDR2 SYDVKM.

This clonotype was picked up many times. The rearrangement links TRBV7-3 to TRBJ2-5; the D is unclear. Germline CDR1 SGHTA, CDR2 FQGTGA. This CDR3 region has 13 residues. Trimming removed 5 bases from V and 4 bases from J, with 11 bases in between. The CDR3 protein is CASSQRTGETQYF. CDR3 nucleotide sequence: TGTGCCAGCAGCCAAAGGACGGGAGAGACCCAGTACTTC.

The table lists this clonotype with many counts. The V gene is TRBV25-1, the J gene TRBJ2-1; D is possibly TRBD1 or TRBD2 (5 bases each). The CDR3 spans 12 residues. Germline V gene sequence: CDR1 MGHDK, CDR2 SYGVNS. The V and J ends lost 6 bases and 9 bases respectively, with 12 bases between them. This chain's CDR3 is CASSPRGSEQFF. The CDR3 DNA reads TGTGCCAGCAGCCCGAGGGGTAGTGAGCAGTTCTTC.

As to this clonotype: Being one base from a much bigger clone, this may be a read error. The V gene is TRBV4-1, the J gene TRBJ1-6; D call uncertain. The germline CDR1 and CDR2 sequences are MGHRA and YSYEKL. V dropped 1 base and J dropped 14 bases, with 9 bases sitting between them. There are 12 residues in the CDR3. Here the CDR3 DNA reads TGCGCCAGCAGCCAAGGGGTTTGGTCCCTCCACTTT. It yields the protein CASSQGVWSLHF.

This clonotype was observed many times. This chain uses TRBV25-1 with TRBJ1-2; D perhaps matches TRBD1 (5 bases). This CDR3 region has 13 residues. Germline CDR1 MGHDK, CDR2 SYGVNS. V lost 8 bases to trimming and J lost 2 bases, with 12 bases between them. The CDR3 sequence is CASRGEINYGYTF. The CDR3 nucleotides read TGTGCCAGCCGGGGCGAGATCAACTATGGCTACACCTTC.

This clonotype has just a few counts. The chain combines TRBV9 with TRBJ2-3, with 10 bases identical to TRBD2. The length of the CDR3 is 15 residues. V lost 3 bases to trimming and J lost 6 bases; unmatched junction nucleotides: 7. Germline CDR1 is SGDLS and CDR2 is YYNGEE. The chain's CDR3 is CASSALAGIGDTQYF. The CDR3 DNA reads as TGTGCCAGCAGCGCACTAGCGGGGATTGGCGATACGCAGTATTTT.

This clonotype showed up just a few times. J is TRBJ2-1 and V is TRBV7-9; 10 bases map to TRBD2. The V gene's germline CDR1 is SEHNR and CDR2 FQNEAQ (reference sequence). Trimming removed 0 bases from V and 5 bases from J; junction bases left unmatched: 7. This CDR3 has 17 residues. The CDR3 spells CASSLASGRARHNEQFF. The CDR3 DNA is TGTGCCAGCAGCTTAGCCAGCGGGAGGGCCCGGCACAATGAGCAGTTCTTC.

This clonotype was seen at least ten times. This chain uses TRBV6-1 with TRBJ2-7, with D unclear. Trimming removed 8 bases from V and 2 bases from J, with 19 bases in between. The CDR3 spans 15 residues. Germline V gene data show CDR1 as MNHNS and CDR2 as SASEGT. This CDR3 is CASRGHSGPPYEQYF. The CDR3, as DNA: TGTGCCAGCCGTGGCCATTCCGGTCCCCCCTACGAGCAGTACTTC.

V and J are TRBV20-1 and TRBJ2-7; 8 bases fit TRBD1. V lost 4 bases to trimming and J lost 0 bases; unmatched junction nucleotides: 8. The CDR3 runs 15 residues. CDR1 is DFQATT, CDR2 SNEGSKA, per germline (reference sequence). The DNA for the CDR3 is TGCAGTGCTAAGGACAGGGCTAGGGGCTCCTACGAGCAGTACTTC. It translates to CSAKDRARGSYEQYF.

At least ten counts were recorded for this clonotype. The V gene is TRBV30, the J gene TRBJ1-1; D gene uncertain. The CDR3 is 12 residues long. Looked up from germline, CDR1 is GTSNPN and CDR2 is SVGIG (reference sequence). The ends were cut back, 3 bases at V and 5 bases at J, with 10 bases in the middle. CDR3 in DNA: TGTGCCTGGAGCCGCCTCGGGACTGAAGCTTTCTTT. It is translated as CAWSRLGTEAFF.

The chain combines TRBV20-1 with TRBJ1-1; a weak D match, TRBD1 (5 bases). Germline assignment: CDR1 DFQATT and CDR2 SNEGSKA (reference sequence). V dropped 3 bases and J dropped 1 base, with 12 bases sitting between them. CDR3 size: 14 residues. The DNA of the CDR3 is TGCAGTGCTAGGGCAGGGAACTCGAACACTGAAGCTTTCTTT. Translated: CSARAGNSNTEAFF.

The chain couples TRBV6-2 or TRBV6-3 to TRBJ1-5; tentatively, D is TRBD1 (6 bases). There are 13 residues in the CDR3. V shed 5 bases and J shed 5 bases, with 10 bases lying between them. The V gene's germline CDR1 is MNHEY and CDR2 SVGEGT. In nucleotides, the CDR3 is TGTGCCAGCAGTGGGGCAGGGGATCAGCCCCAGCATTTT. This translates into CASSGAGDQPQHF.

In this sample, this clonotype turned up many times. The J gene is TRBJ2-1, the V gene TRBV20-1; D is undetermined. The germline gives CDR1 DFQATT, CDR2 SNEGSKA (reference sequence). The CDR3 is made up of 11 amino acids. The CDR3 sequence is CTGASYNEQFF. CDR3 DNA: TGCACCGGCGCCTCCTACAATGAGCAGTTCTTC.

This clonotype was recorded at least ten times. CDR3 amino acids: CASSTVAGGPSEQFF. The DNA of the CDR3 is TGTGCCAGCAGCACCGTAGCGGGAGGGCCGAGTGAGCAGTTCTTC. The chain links TRBV11-2 to TRBJ2-1; 11 nucleotides match TRBD2. V lost 5 bases, J lost 9 bases, and 9 bases stayed unmatched. Germline values: CDR1 SGHAT, CDR2 FQNNGV. The CDR3 has 15 residues.

This clonotype has a count of ten or more. The rearrangement uses TRBV7-2 and TRBJ2-5; TRBD2 matches at 12 bases. Looked up from germline, CDR1 is SGHTA and CDR2 is FQGNSA. The V and J ends lost 6 bases and 4 bases, in that order; junction bases with no gene match: 3. The CDR3 sequence is 14 residues long. CDR3 sequence (DNA): TGTGCCAGCAGTCTAGCGGGAGGGATAGAGACCCAGTACTTC. Its translation is CASSLAGGIETQYF.

The genes are TRBV20-1 and TRBJ1-5; D perhaps matches TRBD1 (6 bases). The CDR3 is 17 amino acids. The V gene lost 1 base and the J gene lost 4 bases, with 20 bases spanning the gap. From germline, CDR1 is DFQATT and CDR2 SNEGSKA (reference sequence). CDR3 coding DNA: TGCAGTGCTAGAGGACAGGTGAGGGGTACATGGAATCAGCCCCAGCATTTT. It yields the protein CSARGQVRGTWNQPQHF.

This clonotype was counted ten times or more. V gene TRBV3-1 combines with J gene TRBJ2-1; 14 nucleotides match TRBD2. CDR1 and CDR2 from the germline V gene are LGHDT and YNNKEL (reference sequence). J gave up 8 bases and V 5 bases, and 11 bases lay outside the gene matches. The CDR3 covers 17 residues. As DNA, the CDR3 is TGTGCCAGCAGCGCCCGACTAGCGGGAGGGCCAATGGATGAGCAGTTCTTC. Encoded protein: CASSARLAGGPMDEQFF.

This clonotype has ten or more counts. The chain couples TRBV6-1 to TRBJ1-1; the D is unclear. The CDR3 runs to 15 residues. V was trimmed by 0 bases and J by 5 bases, leaving 13 bases between them. Germline CDR1 reads MNHNS; CDR2 reads SASEGT. The DNA for the CDR3 is TGTGCCAGCAGTGAAGCATCCTATATCGGAACTGAAGCTTTCTTT. It codes for CASSEASYIGTEAFF.

On this clonotype: Being one base from a much bigger clone, this may be a read error. The chain combines TRBV19 with TRBJ2-6, with TRBD1 identical over 8 bases. CDR3 length: 21 amino acids. Germline-derived CDR1 and CDR2 are LNHDA and SQIVND (reference sequence). With 4 bases clipped from V and 0 bases from J, the junction kept 17 bases outside the gene matches. CDR3 DNA sequence: TGTGCCAGTAGTACCGTATACGACTCCGGGACAGGCCTCTCTGGGGCCAACGTCCTGACTTTC. It yields the protein CASSTVYDSGTGLSGANVLTF. Complete variable domain (other parts from reference TRBV19 and TRBJ2-6): DGGITQSPKYLFRKEGQNVTLSCEQNLNHDAMYWYRQDPGQGLRLIYYSQIVNDFQKGDIAEGYSVSREKKESFPLTVTSAQKNPTAFYLCASSTVYDSGTGLSGANVLTFGAGSRLTVL.

This clonotype was recorded many times. V is TRBV5-5 and J is TRBJ2-7; D is unclear. This CDR3 spans 14 amino acids. The V and J ends lost 4 bases and 3 bases respectively, with 14 bases between them. Germline CDR1 reads SGHKS; CDR2 reads YYEKEE (reference sequence). CDR3 sequence (DNA): TGTGCCAGCAGCAAGCTGCACAGCCACTACGAGCAGTACTTC. This gives the protein CASSKLHSHYEQYF. The whole variable domain, remainder taken from reference TRBV5-5 and TRBJ2-7, is DAGVTQSPTHLIKTRGQQVTLRCSPISGHKSVSWYQQVLGQGPQFIFQYYEKEERGRGNFPDRFSARQFPNYSSELNVNALLLGDSALYLCASSKLHSHYEQYFGPGTRLTVT.

This clonotype was picked up many times. The rearrangement joins TRBV12-3 or TRBV12-4 to TRBJ2-3; D is perhaps TRBD2 (6 bases). This CDR3 has 14 residues. Trimming left V 7 bases short and J 4 bases short, with 15 bases between. CDR3 DNA sequence: TGTGCCAGCAATTTCGGGAGATCACCAGATACGCAGTATTTT. Its translation is CASNFGRSPDTQYF.

This clonotype was observed at least ten times. V and J are TRBV7-6 and TRBJ1-4; D remains ambiguous. The CDR3 consists of 13 residues. Germline CDR1 SGHVS, CDR2 FNYEAQ. Deletions cut 1 base from V and 8 bases from J, with 8 bases between. CDR3 sequence: CASSLVLGEKLFF. The CDR3 DNA reads as TGTGCCAGCAGCTTAGTTCTCGGGGAAAAACTGTTTTTT.

This clonotype has only a few counts. The V gene is TRBV4-1, the J gene TRBJ2-7; 7 nucleotides match TRBD1. Germline V CDR1 and CDR2: MGHRA, YSYEKL. Trimming cost V 4 bases and J 1 base; bases outside gene matches: 4. The CDR3 loop spans 14 amino acids. The CDR3: CASSRTGQSYEQYF. The DNA for the CDR3 is TGCGCCAGCAGCCGAACGGGACAGTCCTACGAGCAGTACTTC.

This clonotype occurred many times. The chain is built from TRBV18 and TRBJ1-3; a possible D gene is TRBD1 (6 bases). From germline, CDR1 is KGHSH and CDR2 LQKENI. The CDR3 covers 15 residues. The V gene lost 0 bases and the J gene lost 2 bases, with 8 bases spanning the gap. The chain's CDR3 is CASSPPGATGNTIYF. The CDR3 DNA is TGTGCCAGCTCACCACCGGGGGCTACTGGAAACACCATATATTTT.

This clonotype was recorded at least ten times. V and J are TRBV5-5 and TRBJ1-4, with D maybe TRBD1 (6 bases). The CDR3 runs to 13 residues. The germline V gene has CDR1 SGHKS and CDR2 YYEKEE (reference sequence). V lost 2 bases to trimming and J lost 7 bases, with 9 bases between them. CDR3 region: CASSFGGGEKLFF. The CDR3 DNA follows: TGTGCCAGCAGCTTCGGAGGGGGTGAAAAACTGTTTTTT.

This clonotype was observed many times. This chain links TRBV12-3 or TRBV12-4 with TRBJ2-7; D gene uncertain. The germline V and J ends were trimmed by 8 bases and 6 bases, with 17 bases remaining between them. The CDR3 runs 13 residues. The DNA of the CDR3 is TGTGCCAGCGGGAAGGCCCCCGCCCGCGAGCAGTACTTC. Translation gives CASGKAPAREQYF.

This clonotype was seen many times. This chain connects TRBV10-1 to TRBJ2-2; weak D call: TRBD1 (5 bases). The CDR3 is 14 amino acids. V gave up 2 bases and J gave up 3 bases, with 7 bases separating them. CDR1 and CDR2 from the germline V gene are WNHNN and SYGVQD (reference sequence). The CDR3 is CASSEGHYTGELFF. The CDR3 DNA is TGCGCCAGCAGTGAGGGACACTACACCGGGGAGCTGTTTTTT.

J is TRBJ1-1 and V is TRBV20-1, with a tentative D call TRBD1 (6 bases). The CDR3 contains 14 residues. The germline V gene has CDR1 DFQATT and CDR2 SNEGSKA (reference sequence). Between the trimmed V and J ends, which lost 5 bases and 3 bases, there was a span of 16 bases. The CDR3 loop reads CSAPRGGGDTEAFF. In DNA form, the CDR3 reads TGCAGTGCTCCTAGAGGGGGGGGGGACACTGAAGCTTTCTTT.